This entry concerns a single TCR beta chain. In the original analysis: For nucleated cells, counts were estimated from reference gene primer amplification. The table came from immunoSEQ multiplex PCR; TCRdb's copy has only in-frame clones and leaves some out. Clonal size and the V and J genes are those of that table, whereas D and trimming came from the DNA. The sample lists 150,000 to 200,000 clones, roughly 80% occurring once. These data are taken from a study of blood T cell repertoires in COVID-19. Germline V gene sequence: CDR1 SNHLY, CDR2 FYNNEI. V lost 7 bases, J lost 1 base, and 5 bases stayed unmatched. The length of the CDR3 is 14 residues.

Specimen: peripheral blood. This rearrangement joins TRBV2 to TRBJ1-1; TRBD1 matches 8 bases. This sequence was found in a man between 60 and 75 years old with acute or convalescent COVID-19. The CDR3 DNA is TGTGCCAGCACACGTCAGGGGGCGAACACTGAAGCTTTCTTT. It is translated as CASTRQGANTEAFF.